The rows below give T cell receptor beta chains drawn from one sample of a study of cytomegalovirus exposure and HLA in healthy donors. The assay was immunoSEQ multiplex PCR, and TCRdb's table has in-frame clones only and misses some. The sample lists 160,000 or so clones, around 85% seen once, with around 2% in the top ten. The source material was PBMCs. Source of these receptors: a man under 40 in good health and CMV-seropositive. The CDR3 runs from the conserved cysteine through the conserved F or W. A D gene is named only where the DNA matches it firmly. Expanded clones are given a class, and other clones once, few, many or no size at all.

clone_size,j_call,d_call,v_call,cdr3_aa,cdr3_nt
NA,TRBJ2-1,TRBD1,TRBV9,CASSVVGGQGRNEQFF,TGTGCCAGCAGCGTAGTTGGGGGACAGGGTCGGAATGAGCAGTTCTTC
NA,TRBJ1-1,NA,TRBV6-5,CASSYQGSMTEAFF,TGTGCCAGCAGTTACCAGGGGTCGATGACTGAAGCTTTCTTT
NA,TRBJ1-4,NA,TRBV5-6,CASSSRGFNEKLFF,TGTGCCAGCAGCTCCCGGGGGTTTAATGAAAAACTGTTTTTT
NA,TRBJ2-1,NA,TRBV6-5,CASSPIGGGLNEQFF,TGTGCCAGCAGCCCCATTGGGGGGGGGCTCAATGAGCAGTTCTTC
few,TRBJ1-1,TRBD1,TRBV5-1,CASSFGQGSTEAFF,TGCGCCAGCAGCTTCGGACAGGGGAGTACTGAAGCTTTCTTT
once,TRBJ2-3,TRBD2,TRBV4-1,CASSQSAQRGGKADTQYF,TGCGCCAGCAGCCAATCTGCACAGCGGGGGGGAAAGGCAGATACGCAGTATTTT
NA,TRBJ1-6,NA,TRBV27,CASSPNAGGGTYNSPLHF,TGTGCCAGCAGCCCTAACGCGGGGGGGGGCACCTATAATTCACCCCTCCACTTT
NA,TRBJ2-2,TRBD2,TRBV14,CASSQVAGFAGELFF,TGTGCCAGCAGCCAAGTAGCGGGATTCGCCGGGGAGCTGTTTTTT
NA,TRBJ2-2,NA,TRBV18,CASSPRRGDTGELFF,TGTGCCAGCTCGCCCCGGAGGGGCGACACCGGGGAGCTGTTTTTT
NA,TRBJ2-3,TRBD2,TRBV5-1,CASSWAASGDTQYF,TGCGCCAGCAGCTGGGCGGCTAGCGGGGATACGCAGTATTTT
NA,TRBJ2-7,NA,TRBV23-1,CASSQPDRYEQYF,TGCGCCAGCAGTCAACCCGACAGGTACGAGCAGTACTTC
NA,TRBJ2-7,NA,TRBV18,CASSVEGYEQYF,TGTGCCAGCTCCGTTGAGGGCTACGAGCAGTACTTC
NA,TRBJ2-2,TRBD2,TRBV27,CASGPLRGGGGGTGELFF,TGTGCCAGCGGACCCCTACGAGGTGGCGGGGGGGGAACCGGGGAGCTGTTTTTT
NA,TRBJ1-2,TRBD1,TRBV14,CASSPRGTALFYGYTF,TGTGCCAGCAGTCCCCGAGGGACAGCATTATTCTATGGCTACACCTTC
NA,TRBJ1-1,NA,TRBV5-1,CASSPRLTGNTEAFF,TGCGCCAGCAGCCCTAGACTGACAGGGAACACTGAAGCTTTCTTT
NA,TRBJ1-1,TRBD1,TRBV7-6,CASSSPDDRANTEAFF,TGTGCCAGCAGCTCGCCGGATGACAGGGCGAACACTGAAGCTTTCTTT
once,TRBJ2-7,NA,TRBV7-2,CASSLAGGESSYEQYF,TGTGCCAGCAGCTTAGCGGGCGGGGAATCCTCCTACGAGCAGTACTTC
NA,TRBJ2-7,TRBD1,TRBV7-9,CASSFRGQAYEQYF,TGTGCCAGCAGCTTCAGGGGGCAGGCCTACGAGCAGTACTTC
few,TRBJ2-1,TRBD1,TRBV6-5,CASRVLGQHYNEQFF,TGTGCCAGCAGGGTACTGGGACAGCACTACAATGAGCAGTTCTTC
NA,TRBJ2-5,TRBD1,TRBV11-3,CASSLGAGGSAETQYF,TGTGCCAGCAGCTTAGGTGCAGGGGGTTCAGCTGAGACCCAGTACTTC
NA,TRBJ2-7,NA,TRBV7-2,CASSLAEKNEQYF,TGTGCCAGCAGCTTAGCGGAGAAAAACGAGCAGTACTTC
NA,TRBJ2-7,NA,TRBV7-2,CASSLELYEQYF,TGTGCCAGCAGCTTAGAGCTTTACGAGCAGTACTTC
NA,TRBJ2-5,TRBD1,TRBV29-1,CSVGSETGPQETQYF,TGCAGCGTTGGAAGTGAGACAGGGCCTCAAGAGACCCAGTACTTC
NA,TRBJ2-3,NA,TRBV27,CASSLDSRGASTDTQYF,TGTGCCAGCAGTTTAGACTCTCGTGGTGCTAGCACAGATACGCAGTATTTT
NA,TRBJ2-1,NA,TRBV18,CASSRGKDEQFF,TGTGCCAGCTCACGCGGGAAGGATGAGCAGTTCTTC
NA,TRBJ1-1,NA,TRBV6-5,CASSDRNTEAFF,TGTGCCAGCAGTGACAGGAACACTGAAGCTTTCTTT
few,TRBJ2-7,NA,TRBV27,CASSLVGNYEQYF,TGTGCCAGCAGTTTAGTCGGTAACTACGAGCAGTACTTC